The clone carrying this T cell receptor (beta chain) has a handful of counts. This record comes from a study of naive and memory T cell subsets. An equimolar mix of two oligonucleotides served as the beta constant-region primer for TRBC1 and TRBC2. Ligated cDNA was amplified by four rounds of PCR with nested alpha and beta constant-region primers and SP2. In TCRdb, the UMI-ligation and nested PCR reads were re-called with MiXCR into one record per CDR3 protein. The sample holds about 4,600 distinct CDR3 sequences, more than 6% seen once. The germline CDR1 and CDR2 sequences are SGHNT and YYREEE (reference sequence). V lost 4 bases to trimming and J lost 3 bases, with 14 bases between them. The CDR3 runs 14 residues.

The chain recombines TRBV5-4 with TRBJ2-7, with D perhaps matching TRBD1 or TRBD2 (5 bases each). Sequencing was carried out using CD4+ TEMRA cells from blood. Subset specified: effector memory re-expressing CD45RA, CD45RA+ CD27-. The TCR was taken from a human donor in good health. This CDR3 is CASSIRDVYYEQYF. CDR3 nucleotides: TGTGCCAGCAGCATCCGGGACGTCTACTACGAGCAGTACTTC.